These T cell receptor beta chains were read from a single sample in a study of T cells in Graves' hyperthyroidism and ophthalmopathy. MiXCR was run by TCRdb on the multiplex PCR reads, yielding one entry per CDR3 protein. The sample records nearly 250,000 distinct CDR3 sequences, approximately 24% being singletons. The specimen was blood. These receptors came from a woman between 40 and 50 years old with Graves' ophthalmopathy. The conserved cysteine and the conserved F or W are not part of the CDR3 here. Some rows mark clone size as missing; the rest say once, few, many or name a class of expanded clone.

size	V	J	length	CDR3
many	TRBV20-1	TRBJ2-7	14	SARGLAGGSSYEQY
many	TRBV19	TRBJ1-2	12	ASKRFAEDYGYT
many	TRBV2	TRBJ2-7	17	ASSRTLSGRAPSSYEQY
.	TRBV12-3/TRBV12-4	TRBJ1-5	12	ASRYQGSNQPQH
many	TRBV27	TRBJ2-5	11	ASSRMGGETQY
.	TRBV27	TRBJ1-4	14	ASSLSTGDYNEKLF
few	TRBV18	TRBJ1-2	12	ASSPPGDRENYT
.	TRBV28	TRBJ1-1	17	ASSAQGGQGINPHTEAF
many	TRBV27	TRBJ2-5	11	ASRTSGGETQY
.	TRBV5-1	TRBJ2-5	14	ASSLVPSGSQETQY
.	TRBV12-3/TRBV12-4	TRBJ2-6	11	TSSSRRANVLT
many	TRBV6-5	TRBJ1-5	12	ASSTTGGNQPQH
many	TRBV28	TRBJ2-5	11	ASSFVTGGTQY
many	TRBV20-1	TRBJ1-6	12	SVTDGPYNSPLH
few	TRBV7-2	TRBJ2-7	9	AISSQYEQS
many	TRBV28	TRBJ2-2	9	ASRLTGELF
many	TRBV24-1	TRBJ2-2	12	ATSRTSGTGELF
.	TRBV11-2	TRBJ2-7	14	ASSLGRDTYSYEQY
many	TRBV5-1	TRBJ1-2	13	ASGASSQTDYGYT
many	TRBV2	TRBJ2-5	12	ASSELTVQETQY
many	TRBV29-1	TRBJ2-7	9	SVLTRYEQY
.	TRBV11-2	TRBJ2-7	13	ASSLEAGFSYEQY
.	TRBV28	TRBJ1-5	14	ASNVIQGTSGQPQH
.	TRBV5-1	TRBJ1-2	14	ASTLWSGTGGDGYT
many	TRBV25-1	TRBJ2-2	17	ASSFILLAGGPGTGELF
many	TRBV6-1	TRBJ1-5	12	ASWVRAPNQPQH
.	TRBV30	TRBJ2-7	11	AWSEGTSGKQY
many	TRBV20-1	TRBJ2-7	12	SAPQAARSYEQY
many	TRBV20-1	TRBJ2-7	12	SAREAATDHEQY
many	TRBV7-3	TRBJ2-5	13	ASSLVGGEEETQY
many	TRBV27	TRBJ1-1	11	ASRISGATEAF
.	TRBV5-1	TRBJ2-7	13	ASRPAGTGMYEQY
many	TRBV12-3/TRBV12-4	TRBJ1-1	11	ASTNGLNTEAF
.	TRBV2	TRBJ1-1	9	ASLGDTEAF
many	TRBV4-1	TRBJ2-7	11	ASSHRRSYEQY
many	TRBV25-1	TRBJ2-5	12	ASSDGQGLETQY
many	TRBV28	TRBJ1-1	13	ASRSGTASFTEAF
many	TRBV10-3	TRBJ2-2	13	AISVGAGATGELF
many	TRBV5-1	TRBJ2-7	10	ASSTTGKEQY
many	TRBV19	TRBJ2-2	14	ASSPRLAGTGGELF
many	TRBV2	TRBJ2-5	13	ASSEGFGGRETQY
many	TRBV7-9	TRBJ1-2	13	ASSVEWTQTYGYT
many	TRBV19	TRBJ1-2	13	ASSMQDRANYGYT
many	TRBV5-1	TRBJ2-5	12	ASTPGQSQETQY
many	TRBV28	TRBJ2-5	9	ASTSKETQY
many	TRBV3-1	TRBJ2-1	13	ASSQDSSGRSEQF
.	TRBV5-1	TRBJ1-5	11	ASSSGQGQPQH
.	TRBV20-1	TRBJ2-5	11	SARRGGGETQY
.	TRBV12-3/TRBV12-4	TRBJ1-1	11	ASSFRGLAEAF